This TCR beta chain was retrieved from a study of CD8+ T cells in alopecia areata. Turning to the study itself: Treated patients were dosed with oral tofacitinib, taking 5 to 10 mg twice daily. Tofacitinib ran for 6 to 18 months before 6 months off drug.

Trimming shortened V by 3 bases and J by 2 bases, and 10 bases separated the two germline ends. The CDR3 runs 14 residues. PBMCs, the starting material, were the source of sorted CD4+ and CD8+ T cells. Extracted from the samples, RNA was reverse transcribed into cDNA to serve as the sequencing template. Measured with immunoSEQ multiplex PCR; TCRdb has only the in-frame clones, and not every one. The repertoire holds 200,000 to 250,000 clones, with around three fifths as singletons. The receptor's source is a human donor with alopecia areata. The gene calls are TRBV23-1 and TRBJ1-2, with D maybe TRBD1 (6 bases). TRBV23-1 has ORF status, its function being uncertain. This specimen was CD4+ T cells sorted from blood, taken at week 0. The CDR3: CASSHPDRNYGYTF. The CDR3, as DNA: TGCGCCAGCAGTCACCCCGACAGGAACTATGGCTACACCTTC.